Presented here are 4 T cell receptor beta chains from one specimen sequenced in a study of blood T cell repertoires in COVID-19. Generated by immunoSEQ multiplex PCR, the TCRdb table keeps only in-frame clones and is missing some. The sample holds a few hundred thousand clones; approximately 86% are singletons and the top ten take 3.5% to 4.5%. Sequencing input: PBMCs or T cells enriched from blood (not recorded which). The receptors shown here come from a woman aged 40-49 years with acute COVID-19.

The CDR3 spells CATSWTGSNYEQYF. CDR3 nucleotides: TGCGCCACCTCCTGGACAGGGTCCAACTACGAGCAGTACTTC. This rearrangement joins TRBV10-2 to TRBJ2-7, with 8 bases fitting TRBD1. J gave up 3 bases and V 10 bases, and 11 bases lay outside the gene matches. The CDR3 runs 14 residues. Germline CDR1 reads WSHSY; CDR2 reads SAAADI.

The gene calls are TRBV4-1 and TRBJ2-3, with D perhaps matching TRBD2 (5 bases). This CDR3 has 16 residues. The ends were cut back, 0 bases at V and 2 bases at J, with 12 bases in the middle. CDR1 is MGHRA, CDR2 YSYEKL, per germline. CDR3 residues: CASSQETGSDTDTQYF. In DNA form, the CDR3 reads TGCGCCAGCAGCCAAGAGACGGGATCCGACACAGATACGCAGTATTTT.

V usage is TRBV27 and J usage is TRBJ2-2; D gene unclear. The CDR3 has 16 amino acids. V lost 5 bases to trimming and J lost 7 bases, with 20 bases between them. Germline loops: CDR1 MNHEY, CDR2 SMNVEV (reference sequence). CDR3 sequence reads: CASSLDARIRSGELFF. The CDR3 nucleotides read TGTGCCAGCAGTCTAGACGCAAGGATAAGGAGCGGGGAGCTGTTTTTT.

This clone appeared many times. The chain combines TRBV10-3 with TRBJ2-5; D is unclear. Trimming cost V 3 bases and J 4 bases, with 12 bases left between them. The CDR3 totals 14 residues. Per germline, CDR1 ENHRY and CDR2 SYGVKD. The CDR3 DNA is TGTGCCATCAGTGATGGAACAGCTGTAGAGACCCAGTACTTC. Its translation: CAISDGTAVETQYF.